A single TCR beta chain is shown here with its context. What it binds is unknown. With V trimmed by 6 bases and J by 6 bases, 7 bases remained unmatched. Germline CDR1 and CDR2: MDHEN and SYDVKM. The CDR3 loop spans 14 amino acids. The data originate from a study of CD8 T cells in ankylosing spondylitis. Study findings and constraints: Among TCR beta sequences, a motif of fewer than 10 highly homologous variants appeared characteristic of ankylosing spondylitis blood. Clones tied to disease were said to be significantly enriched in matched ankylosing spondylitis synovial fluid.

MiXCR, applied by TCRdb to the 5' RACE reads, yields one record per CDR3 protein. The sample has about 220,000 distinct CDR3 sequences, approximately 20% seen once; the top ten hold roughly 42%. Sequencing was performed on blood, either unsorted or a sorted T cell fraction (not recorded which). The receptor was derived from a male donor with ankylosing spondylitis. This sequence joins TRBV28 and TRBJ2-1; 8 bases line up with TRBD2. The chain's CDR3 is CASRRGEVPNEQFF. For the CDR3, the DNA is TGTGCCAGCAGGCGGGGGGAGGTCCCCAATGAGCAGTTCTTC.